This TCR beta chain was found in a study of memory CD8 T cells in hepatitis C reinfection. Profiled with immunoSEQ multiplex PCR; TCRdb holds only in-frame clones, not every one. Of 35,000 to 50,000 clones in the sample, over 75% were seen once. As for time point: peak reinfection, 3 to 8 weeks after reinfection detection. The sorted cells went straight to TCR sequencing with no prior in vitro expansion. Germline V gene data show CDR1 as SEHNR and CDR2 as FQNEAQ (reference sequence). J was trimmed by 2 bases and V by 4 bases; bases with no gene match: 6. The CDR3 has 15 residues. The material sequenced was naive CD8+ T cells sorted from blood. This receptor was identified in a man between 18 and 35 years old with hepatitis C virus infection. This rearrangement joins TRBV7-9 to TRBJ2-3, with 7 bases that match TRBD1. The CDR3: CASSSTGISTDTQYF. In DNA form, the CDR3 reads TGTGCCAGCAGCTCGACAGGGATCTCCACAGATACGCAGTATTTT.